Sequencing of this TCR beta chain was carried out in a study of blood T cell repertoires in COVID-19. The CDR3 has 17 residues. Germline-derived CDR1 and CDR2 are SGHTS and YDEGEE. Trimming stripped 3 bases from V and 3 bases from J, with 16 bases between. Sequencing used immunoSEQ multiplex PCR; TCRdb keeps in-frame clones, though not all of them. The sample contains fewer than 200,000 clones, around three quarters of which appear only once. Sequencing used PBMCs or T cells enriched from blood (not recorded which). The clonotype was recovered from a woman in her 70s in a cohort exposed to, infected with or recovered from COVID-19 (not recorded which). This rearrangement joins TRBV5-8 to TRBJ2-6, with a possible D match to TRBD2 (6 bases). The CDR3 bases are TGTGCCAGCAGCTATCACCCGGGACTGCGTGGGGCCAACGTCCTGACTTTC. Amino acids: CASSYHPGLRGANVLTF.